These T cell receptor beta chains were read from a single sample in a study of CD8 T cells in Susac syndrome. TCRdb passed the immunoSEQ multiplex PCR reads through MiXCR, listing each CDR3 protein once. The sample has 150,000 to 200,000 distinct CDR3 sequences; around 93% are singletons. The sample comprised CD4+ T cells from PBMCs. These receptors were taken from a human donor in good health. Each CDR3 is given with its conserved first and last residue. Each record gives: J gene, clone size, D gene, V gene, CDR3 DNA, CDR3 protein. The D gene is left open where the match is weak. Part of the rows lack a size; the others show once, few, many or a class for expanded clones.

>TRBJ2-2|.|TRBD1|TRBV7-9
TGTGCCAGCAGCTGGCCGGGACAGGGGAGTCCCGGGGAGCTGTTTTTT
CASSWPGQGSPGELFF
>TRBJ2-3|.|.|TRBV13
TGTGCCAGCAGCCAGCGGCTTTACACAGATACGCAGTATTTT
CASSQRLYTDTQYF
>TRBJ2-6|.|TRBD1|TRBV6-1
TGTGCCAGCAGGGTGACAGGGTCTGGGGCCAACGTCCTGACTTTC
CASRVTGSGANVLTF
>TRBJ2-7|.|TRBD1|TRBV20-1
TGCAGTGCGCCAGACAGGGACTACGAGCAGTACTTC
CSAPDRDYEQYF
>TRBJ1-2|.|.|TRBV4-1
TGCGCCAGCAGCCAAGGGTGGCAGGACTTGGGCTACACCTTC
CASSQGWQDLGYTF
>TRBJ1-1|.|.|TRBV6-5
TGTGCCAGCAGTTACCGGGGGACGGGAAACACTGAAGCTTTCTTT
CASSYRGTGNTEAFF
>TRBJ2-2|.|TRBD1|TRBV4-3
TGCGCCAGCAGCCAAGTACGACAGGGGGCGGCGGGCACCGGGGAGCTGTTTTTT
CASSQVRQGAAGTGELFF
>TRBJ1-2|.|TRBD1|TRBV7-2
TGTGCCAGCAGCTTAGTATACAGGGGGAGGGATGGCTACACCTTC
CASSLVYRGRDGYTF
>TRBJ2-1|.|.|TRBV4-1
TGCGCCAGCAGCCAAGAAGGCGCAGGGAGCTACAATGAGCAGTTCTTC
CASSQEGAGSYNEQFF
>TRBJ1-5|.|.|TRBV7-9
TGTGCCAGCAGCTTATGGGCCTCCTCAGTGGGCAATCAGCCCCAGCATTTT
CASSLWASSVGNQPQHF
>TRBJ2-7|few|.|TRBV6-1
TGTGCCAGCGGAGACAGGGAGGAGGAGTACTTC
CASGDREEEYF
>TRBJ1-5|once|.|TRBV6-5
TGTGCCAGCAGTAAATGGGACATTCGGGATGGGCCCCAGCATTTT
CASSKWDIRDGPQHF
>TRBJ1-2|.|.|TRBV18
TGTGCCAGCTCACCACTACGGGACAACCCCCCGTATGGCTACACCTTC
CASSPLRDNPPYGYTF
>TRBJ2-3|.|.|TRBV5-4
TGTGCCAGCAGCACGGGCCAGACTAGCACAGATACGCAGTATTTT
CASSTGQTSTDTQYF
>TRBJ2-2|.|.|TRBV6-2/TRBV6-3
TGTGCCAGCAGTTCCCACGCGAACACCGGGGAGCTGTTTTTT
CASSSHANTGELFF
>TRBJ2-5|.|TRBD2|TRBV12-3/TRBV12-4
TGTGCCAGCACCCTGGGGGGGAAAGAGACCCAGTACTTC
CASTLGGKETQYF
>TRBJ2-3|.|.|TRBV12-3/TRBV12-4
TGTGCCAGCAGTTTACCCCCCGCTGATACGCAGTATTTT
CASSLPPADTQYF
>TRBJ2-3|once|TRBD2|TRBV30
TGTGCCTGGAGTGTGACTAGCGGGGGAACGGATACGCAGTATTTT
CAWSVTSGGTDTQYF
>TRBJ2-1|.|TRBD1|TRBV10-2
TGCGCCAGCGAAGGGACAGGGAGGTACAATGAGCAGTTCTTC
CASEGTGRYNEQFF
>TRBJ2-2|.|.|TRBV5-1
TGCGCCAGCAGCTTGAACGGGGGCCTTATCGGGGAGCTGTTTTTT
CASSLNGGLIGELFF
>TRBJ2-3|.|TRBD1|TRBV10-3
TGTGCCATCAGTGCCTCCGGGACAGGGGGACCAGATACGCAGTATTTT
CAISASGTGGPDTQYF
>TRBJ2-5|.|.|TRBV5-4
TGTGCCAGCTCCGGACTCGATCACTACCAAGAGACCCAGTACTTC
CASSGLDHYQETQYF
>TRBJ2-3|.|.|TRBV20-1
TGCAGTGCCAAGCGGCGCCCGGGGCAGTATTTT
CSAKRRPGQYF
>TRBJ2-3|.|TRBD2|TRBV7-9
TGTGCCAGCAGCTTAGAACTGCGCGGGGGGAACACAGATACGCAGTATTTT
CASSLELRGGNTDTQYF
>TRBJ1-5|.|.|TRBV12-3/TRBV12-4
TGTGCCAGCAGTTTAAGTAGGGTCGGCGTTGGTGGCAATCAGCCCCAGCATTTT
CASSLSRVGVGGNQPQHF
>TRBJ1-2|.|.|TRBV23-1
TGCGCCAGCAGTCATTCCCGAGGGCAGGGAGGATATGGCTACACCTTC
CASSHSRGQGGYGYTF
>TRBJ2-1|.|TRBD2|TRBV28
TGTGCCAGCAGTTTACTGTCTAGCGGGGCGAATGAGCAGTTCTTC
CASSLLSSGANEQFF
>TRBJ1-3|.|TRBD1|TRBV20-1
TGCAGTGCTAGATCGGGGACAGGGGGCACGATGTCTGGAAACACCATATATTTT
CSARSGTGGTMSGNTIYF
>TRBJ2-6|.|.|TRBV3-1
TGTGCCAGCAGCCGAGACGGAACCAACGTCCTGACTTTC
CASSRDGTNVLTF
>TRBJ2-5|.|.|TRBV7-2
TGTGCCAGCAGCTTAGGCTGGGCAGGGAGACCCAAAGAGACCCAGTACTTC
CASSLGWAGRPKETQYF
>TRBJ1-2|once|TRBD1|TRBV6-6
TGTGCCAGCAGTTATCGGACAGGGCCAAACTATGGCTACACCTTC
CASSYRTGPNYGYTF
>TRBJ1-3|once|.|TRBV12-3/TRBV12-4
TGTGCCAGCCATGGCTCTGGAAACACCATATATTTT
CASHGSGNTIYF
>TRBJ2-5|.|TRBD2|TRBV7-2
TGTGCCAGCAGCTTAGAGGGGCTAGCGGACCCAGGAACCCAGTACTTC
CASSLEGLADPGTQYF
>TRBJ1-3|.|.|TRBV20-1
TGCAGTGCGCGCGAGACACTCCAGAGGAACACCATATATTTT
CSARETLQRNTIYF
>TRBJ1-5|.|TRBD1|TRBV7-6
TGTGCCAGCAGCTATTACAGGGGGGTCAATCAGCCCCAGCATTTT
CASSYYRGVNQPQHF
>TRBJ2-5|.|.|TRBV29-1
TGCAGCGTAGAAACCGGGAGCCAAGAGACCCAGTACTTC
CSVETGSQETQYF
>TRBJ2-7|.|.|TRBV2
TGTGCCAGCAGCCGGACAGAGAGCTCCTACGAGCAGTACTTC
CASSRTESSYEQYF
>TRBJ1-2|.|TRBD1|TRBV9
TGTGCCAGCAGCGGACAGGGGATTAACTATGGCTACACCTTC
CASSGQGINYGYTF
>TRBJ2-3|.|.|TRBV5-6
TGTGCCAGCAGCTTGATTGACACCACAGATACGCAGTATTTT
CASSLIDTTDTQYF
>TRBJ2-5|.|TRBD2|TRBV27
TGTGCCAGCAGTCCGGTAGCGGGGGGGCTGGCCCAGTACTTC
CASSPVAGGLAQYF
>TRBJ2-7|.|.|TRBV11-2
TGTGCCAGCAGCTTAGGTCCCGGGTTCTCCTACGAGCAGTACTTC
CASSLGPGFSYEQYF
>TRBJ2-2|.|.|TRBV7-3
TGTGCCAGCAGCTTACGTGCAGGCACCTTTAGGGCCGGGGAGCTGTTTTTT
CASSLRAGTFRAGELFF
>TRBJ1-1|.|.|TRBV5-1
TGCGCCAGCAGCTTCACTGAAGAGGCTGAAGCTTTCTTT
CASSFTEEAEAFF
>TRBJ2-7|.|TRBD2|TRBV5-1
TGCGCCAGCAGCCCCGGGGGGAACTCCTACGAGCAGTACTTC
CASSPGGNSYEQYF
>TRBJ2-3|.|TRBD2|TRBV2
TGTGCCAGCAGCCCTGGAAGCGGGGGGGGAACCTATACGCAGTATTTT
CASSPGSGGGTYTQYF